Listed below are T cell receptor beta chains from one sample, sequenced in a study of shared clonotypes between healthy human individuals. This table comes from immunoSEQ multiplex PCR, and its TCRdb copy is limited to in-frame clones, with some not included. The data show hundreds of thousands of clones, approximately 96% seen once. What was sequenced was naive CD8+ T cells sorted from blood. These receptors were obtained from a woman in her 30s in good health. The CDR3 runs from the conserved cysteine through the conserved F or W. Each record gives: V gene, D gene, J gene, CDR3 protein, CDR3 DNA. The D gene is left open where the match is weak.

V gene: TRBV10-3; D gene: .; J gene: TRBJ1-2; CDR3 protein: CAISGGDRLYGYTF; CDR3 DNA: TGTGCCATCAGTGGCGGGGACCGACTCTATGGCTACACCTTC
V gene: TRBV2; D gene: TRBD1; J gene: TRBJ2-3; CDR3 protein: CASSDYRGLSDTQYF; CDR3 DNA: TGTGCCAGCAGTGATTACAGGGGATTGTCTGATACGCAGTATTTT
V gene: TRBV28; D gene: TRBD1; J gene: TRBJ2-7; CDR3 protein: CASIPGQGSYEQYF; CDR3 DNA: TGTGCCAGCATCCCGGGACAGGGGAGCTACGAGCAGTACTTC
V gene: TRBV7-6; D gene: TRBD2; J gene: TRBJ2-7; CDR3 protein: CASSLEAGGSDEQYF; CDR3 DNA: TGTGCCAGCAGCTTAGAGGCGGGAGGGTCTGACGAGCAGTACTTC
V gene: TRBV5-6; D gene: .; J gene: TRBJ1-3; CDR3 protein: CASSLGGDFSGNTIYF; CDR3 DNA: TGTGCCAGCAGCTTGGGAGGGGACTTCTCTGGAAACACCATATATTTT
V gene: TRBV27; D gene: .; J gene: TRBJ2-7; CDR3 protein: CASSRTAYSSYEQYF; CDR3 DNA: TGTGCCAGCAGTAGGACGGCCTATAGCTCCTACGAGCAGTACTTC
V gene: TRBV2; D gene: TRBD1; J gene: TRBJ2-1; CDR3 protein: CASRRLQGASYEQFF; CDR3 DNA: TGTGCCAGCCGAAGGTTACAGGGGGCGAGCTATGAGCAGTTCTTC
V gene: TRBV28; D gene: TRBD2; J gene: TRBJ2-1; CDR3 protein: CASSPPGSGSYEQFF; CDR3 DNA: TGTGCCAGCAGCCCCCCGGGAAGCGGGAGTTATGAGCAGTTCTTC
V gene: TRBV5-4; D gene: .; J gene: TRBJ2-1; CDR3 protein: CASSLGQSSYNEQFF; CDR3 DNA: TGTGCCAGCAGCTTGGGGCAGAGCTCCTACAATGAGCAGTTCTTC
V gene: TRBV28; D gene: .; J gene: TRBJ2-3; CDR3 protein: CASSLSGLGTQYF; CDR3 DNA: TGTGCCAGCAGTTTATCCGGGCTCGGCACGCAGTATTTT